The 2 T cell receptor beta chains below come from one sample, sequenced in a study of CXCR4 blockade with PD-1 therapy in pancreatic cancer. No antigen has been assigned to these receptors. Tumor slices of about 250 um were cultured without added cytokines. Libraries were prepared by immunoSEQ multiplex PCR; TCRdb keeps only in-frame clonotypes and omits some of them. This sample contains a few clones. The sequences come from cultured tumor tissue, collected after less than seven days in culture. All receptors derive from a human donor with pancreatic ductal adenocarcinoma.

The chain joins TRBV7-6 to TRBJ1-2; D gene uncertain. The germline V gene has CDR1 SGHVS and CDR2 FNYEAQ. V was cut by 7 bases and J by 4 bases, with 22 bases left in between. CDR3 length: 16 residues. In DNA, the CDR3 is TGTGCCAGCATCGTTAGTATCTCGCGAAAGACCTATGGCTACACCTTC. Protein product: CASIVSISRKTYGYTF.

This sequence joins TRBV11-3 and TRBJ2-7; 8 positions match TRBD1. The CDR3 totals 17 residues. With V trimmed by 5 bases and J by 1 base, 13 bases remained unmatched. From germline, CDR1 is SGHNT and CDR2 YENEEA. The CDR3 DNA reads as TGTGCCAGCAGCCTCCTACCGGGACAGGTTAATTCCTACGAGCAGTACTTC. It is translated as CASSLLPGQVNSYEQYF.